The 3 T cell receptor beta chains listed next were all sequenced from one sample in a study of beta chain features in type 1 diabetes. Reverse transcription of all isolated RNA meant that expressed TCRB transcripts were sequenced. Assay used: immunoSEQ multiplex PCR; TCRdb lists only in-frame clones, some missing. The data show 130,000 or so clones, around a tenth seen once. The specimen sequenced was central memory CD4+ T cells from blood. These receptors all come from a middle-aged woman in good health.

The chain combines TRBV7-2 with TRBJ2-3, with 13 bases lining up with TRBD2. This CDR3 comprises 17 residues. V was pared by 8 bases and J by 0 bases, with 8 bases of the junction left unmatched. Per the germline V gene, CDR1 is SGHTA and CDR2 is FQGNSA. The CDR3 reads CASSLAGGLGSTDTQYF. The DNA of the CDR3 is TGTGCCAGCTCACTAGCGGGGGGGCTGGGAAGCACAGATACGCAGTATTTT.

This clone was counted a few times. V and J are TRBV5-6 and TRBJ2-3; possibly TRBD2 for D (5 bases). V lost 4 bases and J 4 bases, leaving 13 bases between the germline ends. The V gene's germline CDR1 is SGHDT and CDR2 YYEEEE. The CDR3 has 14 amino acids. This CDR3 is CASSLYHGADTQYF. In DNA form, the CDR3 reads TGTGCCAGCAGCCTCTACCACGGGGCAGATACGCAGTATTTT.

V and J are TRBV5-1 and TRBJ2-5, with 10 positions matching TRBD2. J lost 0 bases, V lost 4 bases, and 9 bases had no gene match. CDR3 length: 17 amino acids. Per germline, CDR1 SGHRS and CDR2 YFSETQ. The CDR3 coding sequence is TGCGCCAGCAGCGCTATAGCGGGGGGCGCCCACCAAGAGACCCAGTACTTC. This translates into CASSAIAGGAHQETQYF.